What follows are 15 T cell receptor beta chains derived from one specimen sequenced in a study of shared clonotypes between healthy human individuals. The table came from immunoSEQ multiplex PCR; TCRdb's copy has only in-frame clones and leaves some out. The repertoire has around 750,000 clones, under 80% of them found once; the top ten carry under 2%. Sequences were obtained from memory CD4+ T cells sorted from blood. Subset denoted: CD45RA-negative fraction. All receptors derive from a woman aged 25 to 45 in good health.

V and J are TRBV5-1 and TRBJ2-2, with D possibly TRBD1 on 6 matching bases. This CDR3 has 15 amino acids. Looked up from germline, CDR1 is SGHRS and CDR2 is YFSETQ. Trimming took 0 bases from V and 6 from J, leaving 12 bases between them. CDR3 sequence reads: CASSLAGAGAGELFF. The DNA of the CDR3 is TGCGCCAGCAGCTTGGCCGGGGCAGGGGCCGGGGAGCTGTTTTTT.

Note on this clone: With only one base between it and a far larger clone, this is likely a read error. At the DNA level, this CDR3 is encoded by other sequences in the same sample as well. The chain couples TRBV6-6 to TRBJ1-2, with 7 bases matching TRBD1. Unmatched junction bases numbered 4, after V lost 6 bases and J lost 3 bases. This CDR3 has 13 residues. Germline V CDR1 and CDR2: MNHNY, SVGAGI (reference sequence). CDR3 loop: CASSPTGDYGYTF. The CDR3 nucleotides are TGTGCCAGCAGCCCAACAGGGGACTATGGCTACACCTTC.

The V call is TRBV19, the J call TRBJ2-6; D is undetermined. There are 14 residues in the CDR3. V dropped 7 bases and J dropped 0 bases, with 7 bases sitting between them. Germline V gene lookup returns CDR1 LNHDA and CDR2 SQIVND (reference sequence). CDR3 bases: TGTGCCAGTACCCACAGCTCTGGGGCCAACGTCCTGACTTTC. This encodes CASTHSSGANVLTF.

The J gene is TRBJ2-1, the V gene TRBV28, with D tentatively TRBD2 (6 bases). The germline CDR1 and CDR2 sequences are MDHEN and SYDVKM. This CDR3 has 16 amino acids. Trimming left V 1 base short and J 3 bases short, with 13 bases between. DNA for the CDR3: TGTGCCAGCAGTTTATCGGGGGTTGGTAACTACAATGAGCAGTTCTTC. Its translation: CASSLSGVGNYNEQFF.

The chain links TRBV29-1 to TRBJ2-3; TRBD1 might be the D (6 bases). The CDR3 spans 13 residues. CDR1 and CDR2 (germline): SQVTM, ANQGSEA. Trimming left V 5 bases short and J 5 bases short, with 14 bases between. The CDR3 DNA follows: TGCAGCGTTTGGAACAGGGTGAAAGATACGCAGTATTTT. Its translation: CSVWNRVKDTQYF.

In DNA, the CDR3 is TGTGCCAGCAGTTTAGGGGACTACGAGACCCAGTACTTC. Protein sequence: CASSLGDYETQYF. The chain has TRBV28 and TRBJ2-5, with 7 bases fitting TRBD2. Germline CDR1 is MDHEN and CDR2 is SYDVKM. The V and J ends lost 2 bases and 5 bases, in that order; junction bases with no gene match: 2. The CDR3 is 13 amino acids. Using reference TRBV28 and TRBJ2-5 for the parts outside the CDR3, the full variable domain is DVKVTQSSRYLVKRTGEKVFLECVQDMDHENMFWYRQDPGLGLRLIYFSYDVKMKEKGDIPEGYSVSREKKERFSLILESASTNQTSMYLCASSLGDYETQYFGPGTRLLVL.

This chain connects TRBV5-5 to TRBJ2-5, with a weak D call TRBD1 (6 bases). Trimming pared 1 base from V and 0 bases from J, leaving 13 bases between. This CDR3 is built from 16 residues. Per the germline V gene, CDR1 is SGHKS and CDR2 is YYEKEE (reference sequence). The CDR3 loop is CASSLTAGANQETQYF. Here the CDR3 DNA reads TGTGCCAGCAGCTTGACGGCAGGGGCAAACCAAGAGACCCAGTACTTC.

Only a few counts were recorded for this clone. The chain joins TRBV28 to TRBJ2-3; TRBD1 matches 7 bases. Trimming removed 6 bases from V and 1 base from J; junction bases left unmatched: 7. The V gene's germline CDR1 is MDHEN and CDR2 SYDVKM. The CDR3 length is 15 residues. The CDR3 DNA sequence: TGTGCCAGCAGCCCTGGGACAGCGGGCACAGATACGCAGTATTTT. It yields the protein CASSPGTAGTDTQYF.

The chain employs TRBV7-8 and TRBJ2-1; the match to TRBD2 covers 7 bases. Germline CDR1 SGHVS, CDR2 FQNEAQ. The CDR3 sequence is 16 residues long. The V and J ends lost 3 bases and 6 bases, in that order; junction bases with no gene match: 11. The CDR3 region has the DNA TGTGCCAGCAGCTTCACCTCCGCGGGAGCCGGCAATGAGCAGTTCTTC. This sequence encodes CASSFTSAGAGNEQFF.

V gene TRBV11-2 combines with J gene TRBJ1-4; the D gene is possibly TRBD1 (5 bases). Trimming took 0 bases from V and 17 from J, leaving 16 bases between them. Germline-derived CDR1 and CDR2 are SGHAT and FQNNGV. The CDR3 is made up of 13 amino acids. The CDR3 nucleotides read TGTGCCAGCAGCTTAGACCCGGGGCGAGAGATATTTTTT. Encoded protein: CASSLDPGREIFF.

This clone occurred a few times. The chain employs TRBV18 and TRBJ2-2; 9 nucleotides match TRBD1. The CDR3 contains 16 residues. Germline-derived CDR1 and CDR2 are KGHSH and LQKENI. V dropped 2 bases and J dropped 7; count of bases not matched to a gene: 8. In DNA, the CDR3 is TGTGCCAGCTCACCAGCTGGACAGGGGAGTGGCGGGGAGCTGTTTTTT. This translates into CASSPAGQGSGGELFF. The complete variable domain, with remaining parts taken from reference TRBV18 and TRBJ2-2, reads NAGVMQNPRHLVRRRGQEARLRCSPMKGHSHVYWYRQLPEEGLKFMVYLQKENIIDESGMPKERFSAEFPKEGPSILRIQQVVRGDSAAYFCASSPAGQGSGGELFFGEGSRLTVL.

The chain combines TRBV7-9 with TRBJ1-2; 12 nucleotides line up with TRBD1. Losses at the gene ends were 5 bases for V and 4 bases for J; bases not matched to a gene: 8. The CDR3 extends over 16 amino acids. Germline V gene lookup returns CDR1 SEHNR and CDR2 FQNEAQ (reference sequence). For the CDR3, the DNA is TGTGCCAGCAGCCCCGGGACAGGGGGCGGGAGCTATGGCTACACCTTC. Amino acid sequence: CASSPGTGGGSYGYTF.

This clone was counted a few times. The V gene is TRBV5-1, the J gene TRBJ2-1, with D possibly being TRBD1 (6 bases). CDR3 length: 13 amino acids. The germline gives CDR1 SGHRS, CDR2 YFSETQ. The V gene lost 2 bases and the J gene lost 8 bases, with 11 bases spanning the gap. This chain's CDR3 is CASSLEQGYEQFF. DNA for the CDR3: TGCGCCAGCAGCTTAGAACAGGGCTATGAGCAGTTCTTC.

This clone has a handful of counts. The CDR3 DNA sequence: TGTGCCAGCAGTCGCCGGGCTTTGACCTGGACTGAAGCTTTCTTT. Translated: CASSRRALTWTEAFF. V is TRBV6-1 and J is TRBJ1-1, with D uncertain. The CDR3 runs to 15 residues. The germline V gene encodes CDR1 MNHNS and CDR2 SASEGT. V was cut by 5 bases and J by 5 bases, with 18 bases left in between.

CDR3 nucleotides: TGTGCCAGCAGCCTCGATCGGAGAGGGGGCGGGAGACACAATGAGCAGTTCTTC. Its protein product is CASSLDRRGGGRHNEQFF. The chain is built from TRBV5-5 and TRBJ2-1; D assignment may be TRBD1 or TRBD2 (7 bases each). CDR1 and CDR2 from the germline V gene are SGHKS and YYEKEE (reference sequence). The V and J ends lost 4 bases and 5 bases respectively, with 25 bases between them. The CDR3 extends over 18 amino acids.